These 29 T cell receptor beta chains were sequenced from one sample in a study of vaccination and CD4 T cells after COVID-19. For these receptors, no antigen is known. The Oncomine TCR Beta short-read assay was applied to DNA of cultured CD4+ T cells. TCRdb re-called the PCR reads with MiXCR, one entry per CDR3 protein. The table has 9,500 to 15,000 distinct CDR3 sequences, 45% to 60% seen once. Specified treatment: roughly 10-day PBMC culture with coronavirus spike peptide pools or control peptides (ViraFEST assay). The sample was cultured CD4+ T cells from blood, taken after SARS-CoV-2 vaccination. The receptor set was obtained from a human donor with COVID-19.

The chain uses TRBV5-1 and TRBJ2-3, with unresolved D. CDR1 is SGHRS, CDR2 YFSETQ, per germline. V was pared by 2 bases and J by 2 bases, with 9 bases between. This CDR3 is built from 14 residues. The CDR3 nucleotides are TGCGCCAGCAGCTTAGGAAGAATCACAGATACGCAGTATTTT. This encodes CASSLGRITDTQYF.

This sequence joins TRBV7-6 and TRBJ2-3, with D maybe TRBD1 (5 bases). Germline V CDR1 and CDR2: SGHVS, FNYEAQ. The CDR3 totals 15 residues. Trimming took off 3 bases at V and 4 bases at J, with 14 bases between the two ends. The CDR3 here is CASSFLKQTADTQYF. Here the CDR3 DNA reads TGTGCCAGCAGCTTCCTAAAACAGACAGCAGATACGCAGTATTTT.

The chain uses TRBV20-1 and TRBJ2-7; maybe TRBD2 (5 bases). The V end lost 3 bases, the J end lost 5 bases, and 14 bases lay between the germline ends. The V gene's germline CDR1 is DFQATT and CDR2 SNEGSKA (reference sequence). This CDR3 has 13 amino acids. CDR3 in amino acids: CSARDAHGDEQYF. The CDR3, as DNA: TGCAGTGCTAGGGACGCTCACGGGGACGAGCAGTACTTC.

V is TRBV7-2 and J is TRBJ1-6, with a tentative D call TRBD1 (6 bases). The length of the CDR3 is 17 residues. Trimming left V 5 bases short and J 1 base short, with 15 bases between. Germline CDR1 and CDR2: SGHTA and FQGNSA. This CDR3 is CASSLTQGKSYNSPLHF. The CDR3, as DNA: TGTGCCAGCAGCCTAACTCAGGGGAAGTCCTATAATTCACCCCTCCACTTT.

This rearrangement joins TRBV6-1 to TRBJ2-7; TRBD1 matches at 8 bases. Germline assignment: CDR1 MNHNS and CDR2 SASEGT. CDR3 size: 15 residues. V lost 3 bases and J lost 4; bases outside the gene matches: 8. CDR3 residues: CASSDGTGPSYEQYF. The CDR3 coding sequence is TGTGCCAGCAGTGATGGGACAGGACCCTCGTACGAGCAGTACTTC.

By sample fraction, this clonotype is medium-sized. CDR3 sequence (DNA): TGTGCCACCAGCAGAGACCAAGACATTGCCTACAATGAGCAGTTCTTC. It codes for CATSRDQDIAYNEQFF. The chain carries TRBV15 and TRBJ2-1; D is uncertain. Germline V lookup: CDR1 LNHNV, CDR2 YYDKDF (reference sequence). The V gene lost 0 bases and the J gene lost 2 bases, with 11 bases spanning the gap. The CDR3 has 16 amino acids.

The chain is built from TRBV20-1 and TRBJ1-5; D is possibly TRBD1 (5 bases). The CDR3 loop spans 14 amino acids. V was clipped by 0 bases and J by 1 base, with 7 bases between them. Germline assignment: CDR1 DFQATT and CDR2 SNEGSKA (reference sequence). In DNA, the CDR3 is TGCAGTGCTAGAGATGGGGCCAGCAATCAGCCCCAGCATTTT. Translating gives CSARDGASNQPQHF.

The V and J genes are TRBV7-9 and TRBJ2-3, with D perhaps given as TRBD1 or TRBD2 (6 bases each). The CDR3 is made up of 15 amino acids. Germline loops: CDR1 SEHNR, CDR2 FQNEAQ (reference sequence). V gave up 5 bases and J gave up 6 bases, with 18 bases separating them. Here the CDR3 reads CASSPGGIKRDTQYF. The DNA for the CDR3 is TGTGCCAGCAGCCCCGGGGGCATCAAGCGGGATACGCAGTATTTT.

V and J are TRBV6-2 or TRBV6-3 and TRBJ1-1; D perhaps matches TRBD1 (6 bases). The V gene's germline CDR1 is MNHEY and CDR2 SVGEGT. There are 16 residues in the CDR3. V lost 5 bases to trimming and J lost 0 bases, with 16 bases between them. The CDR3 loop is CASSNLPGHLNTEAFF. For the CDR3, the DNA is TGTGCCAGCAGTAACTTACCGGGACACCTGAACACTGAAGCTTTCTTT.

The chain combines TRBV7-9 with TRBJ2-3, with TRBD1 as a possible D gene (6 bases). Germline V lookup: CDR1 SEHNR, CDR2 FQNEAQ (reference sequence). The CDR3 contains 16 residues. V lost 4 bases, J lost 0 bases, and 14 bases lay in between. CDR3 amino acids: CASSSPQGFSTDTQYF. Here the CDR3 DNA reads TGTGCCAGCAGCTCGCCCCAGGGGTTTAGCACAGATACGCAGTATTTT.

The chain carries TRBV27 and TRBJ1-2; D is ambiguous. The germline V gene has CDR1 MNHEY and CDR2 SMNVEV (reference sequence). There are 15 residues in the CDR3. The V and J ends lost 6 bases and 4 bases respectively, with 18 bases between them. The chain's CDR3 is CASRGAASSSYGYTF. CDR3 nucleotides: TGTGCCAGCAGGGGCGCCGCGAGTAGCAGCTATGGCTACACCTTC.

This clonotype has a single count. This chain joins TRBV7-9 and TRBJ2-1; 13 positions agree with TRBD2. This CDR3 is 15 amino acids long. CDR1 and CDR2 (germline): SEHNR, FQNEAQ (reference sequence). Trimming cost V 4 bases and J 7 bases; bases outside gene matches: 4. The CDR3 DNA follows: TGTGCCAGCAGCTCACGGACTAGCGGGGGAAATGAGCAGTTCTTC. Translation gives CASSSRTSGGNEQFF.

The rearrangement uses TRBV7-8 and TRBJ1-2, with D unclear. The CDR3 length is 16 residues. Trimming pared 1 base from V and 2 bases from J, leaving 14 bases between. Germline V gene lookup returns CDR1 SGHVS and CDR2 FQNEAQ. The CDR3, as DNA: TGTGCCAGCAGCTTAGAAGGCGGGCGGCAAAACTATGGCTACACCTTC. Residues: CASSLEGGRQNYGYTF.

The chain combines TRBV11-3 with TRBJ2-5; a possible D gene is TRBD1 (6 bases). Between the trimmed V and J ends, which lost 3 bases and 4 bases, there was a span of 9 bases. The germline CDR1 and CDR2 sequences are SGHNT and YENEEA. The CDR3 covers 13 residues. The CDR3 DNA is TGTGCCAGCAGCTTCGGCAGGGGAGAGACCCAGTACTTC. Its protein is CASSFGRGETQYF.

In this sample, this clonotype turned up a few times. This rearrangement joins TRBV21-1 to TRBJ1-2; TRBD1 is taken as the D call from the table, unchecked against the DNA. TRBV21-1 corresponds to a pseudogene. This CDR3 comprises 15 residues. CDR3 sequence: CASSASRDGSYGYTF. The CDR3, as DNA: TGTGCCAGCAGCGCCTCCCGGGACGGATCATATGGCTACACCTTC.

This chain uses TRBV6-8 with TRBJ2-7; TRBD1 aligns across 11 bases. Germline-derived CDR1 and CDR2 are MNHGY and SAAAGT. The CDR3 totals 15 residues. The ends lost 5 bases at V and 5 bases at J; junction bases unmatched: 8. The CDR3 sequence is CASSPRDRGAHEQYF. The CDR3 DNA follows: TGTGCCAGCAGTCCCCGGGACAGGGGGGCCCACGAGCAGTACTTC.

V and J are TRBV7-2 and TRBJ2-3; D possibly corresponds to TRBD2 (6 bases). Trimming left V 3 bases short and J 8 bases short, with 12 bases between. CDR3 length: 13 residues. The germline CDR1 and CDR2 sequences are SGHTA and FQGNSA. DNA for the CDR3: TGTGCCAGCAGCTTTCCGGGGGAAGGTACGCAGTATTTT. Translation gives CASSFPGEGTQYF.

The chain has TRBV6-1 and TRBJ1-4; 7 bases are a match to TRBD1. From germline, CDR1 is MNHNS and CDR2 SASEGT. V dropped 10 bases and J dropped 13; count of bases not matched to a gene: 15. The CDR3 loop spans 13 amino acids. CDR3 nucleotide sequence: TGTGCCACCGCCAGAGACAGGGCGCTCGGACTGTTTTTT. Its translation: CATARDRALGLFF.

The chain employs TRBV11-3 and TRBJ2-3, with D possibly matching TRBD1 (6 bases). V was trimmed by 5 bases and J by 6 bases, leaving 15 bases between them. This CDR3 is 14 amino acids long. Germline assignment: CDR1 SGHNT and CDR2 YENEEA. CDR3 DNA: TGTGCCAGCAGCCACACCAACAGGGCCGATACGCAGTATTTT. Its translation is CASSHTNRADTQYF.

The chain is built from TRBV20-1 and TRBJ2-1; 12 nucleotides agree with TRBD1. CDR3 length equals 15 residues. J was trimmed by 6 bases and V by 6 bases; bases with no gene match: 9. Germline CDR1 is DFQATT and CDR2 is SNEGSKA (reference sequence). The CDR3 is CSAYTGTGGFNEQFF. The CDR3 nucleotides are TGCAGTGCGTATACCGGGACAGGGGGCTTCAATGAGCAGTTCTTC.

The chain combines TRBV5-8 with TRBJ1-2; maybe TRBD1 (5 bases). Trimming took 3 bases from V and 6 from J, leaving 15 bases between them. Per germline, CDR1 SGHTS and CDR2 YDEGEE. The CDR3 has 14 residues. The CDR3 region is CASSWSWGSDGYTF. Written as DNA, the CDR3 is TGTGCCAGCAGCTGGAGTTGGGGGTCGGATGGCTACACCTTC.

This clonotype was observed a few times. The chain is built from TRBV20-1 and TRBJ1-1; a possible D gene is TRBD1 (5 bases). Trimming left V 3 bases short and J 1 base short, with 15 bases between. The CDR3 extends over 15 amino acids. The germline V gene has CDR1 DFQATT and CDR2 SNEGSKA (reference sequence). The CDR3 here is CSASIGRGTNTEAFF. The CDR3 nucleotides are TGCAGTGCTAGCATCGGAAGGGGCACGAACACTGAAGCTTTCTTT.

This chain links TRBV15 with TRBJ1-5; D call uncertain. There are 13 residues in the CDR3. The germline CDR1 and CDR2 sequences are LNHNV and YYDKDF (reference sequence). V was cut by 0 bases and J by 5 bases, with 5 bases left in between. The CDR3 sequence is CATSRDQDQPQHF. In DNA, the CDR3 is TGTGCCACCAGCAGAGACCAAGATCAGCCCCAGCATTTT.

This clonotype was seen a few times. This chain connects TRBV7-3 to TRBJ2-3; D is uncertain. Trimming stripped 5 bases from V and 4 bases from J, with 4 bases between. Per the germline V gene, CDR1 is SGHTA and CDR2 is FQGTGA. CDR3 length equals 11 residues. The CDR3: CASSLADTQYF. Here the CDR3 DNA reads TGTGCCAGCAGCCTAGCAGATACGCAGTATTTT.

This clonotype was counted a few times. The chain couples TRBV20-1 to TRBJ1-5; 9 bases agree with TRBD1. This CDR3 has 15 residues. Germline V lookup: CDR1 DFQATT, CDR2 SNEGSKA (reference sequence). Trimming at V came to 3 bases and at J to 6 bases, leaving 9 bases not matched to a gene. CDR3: CSAREGGQGPQPQHF. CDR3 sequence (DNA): TGCAGTGCTAGGGAAGGAGGACAGGGGCCTCAGCCCCAGCATTTT.

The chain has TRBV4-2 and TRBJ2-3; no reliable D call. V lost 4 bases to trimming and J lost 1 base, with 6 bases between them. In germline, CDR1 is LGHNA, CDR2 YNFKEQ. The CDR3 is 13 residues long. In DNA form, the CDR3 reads TGTGCCAGCAGCCGAGGTGGCACAGATACGCAGTATTTT. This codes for CASSRGGTDTQYF.

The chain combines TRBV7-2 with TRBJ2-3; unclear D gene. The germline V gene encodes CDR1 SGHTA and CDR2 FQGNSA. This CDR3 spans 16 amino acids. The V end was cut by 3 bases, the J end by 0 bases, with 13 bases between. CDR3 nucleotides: TGTGCCAGCAGCTTGACCATATCATTTAGCACAGATACGCAGTATTTT. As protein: CASSLTISFSTDTQYF.

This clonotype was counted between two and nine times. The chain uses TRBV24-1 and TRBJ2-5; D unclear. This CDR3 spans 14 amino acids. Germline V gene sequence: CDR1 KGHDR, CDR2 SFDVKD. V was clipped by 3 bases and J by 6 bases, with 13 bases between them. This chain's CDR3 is CATSDPRHTKTQYF. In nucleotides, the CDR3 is TGTGCCACCAGTGATCCGCGACACACCAAGACCCAGTACTTC.

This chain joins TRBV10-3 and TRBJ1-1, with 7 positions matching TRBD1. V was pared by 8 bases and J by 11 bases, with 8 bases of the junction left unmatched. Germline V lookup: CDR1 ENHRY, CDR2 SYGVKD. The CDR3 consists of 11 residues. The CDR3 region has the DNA TGTGCCATCGGAGGGGGCGGTGAGGCTTTCTTT. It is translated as CAIGGGGEAFF.